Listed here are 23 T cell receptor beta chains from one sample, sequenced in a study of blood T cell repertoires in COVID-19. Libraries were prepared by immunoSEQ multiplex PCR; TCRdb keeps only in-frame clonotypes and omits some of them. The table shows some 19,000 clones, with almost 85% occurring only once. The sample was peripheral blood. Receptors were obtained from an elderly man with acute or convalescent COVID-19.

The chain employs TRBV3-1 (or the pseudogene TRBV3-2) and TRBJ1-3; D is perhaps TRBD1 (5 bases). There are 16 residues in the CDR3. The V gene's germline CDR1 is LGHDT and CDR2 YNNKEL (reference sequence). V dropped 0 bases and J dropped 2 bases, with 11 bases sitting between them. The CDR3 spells CASSQDRRGPGNTIYF. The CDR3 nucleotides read TGTGCCAGCAGCCAAGATAGAAGGGGCCCTGGAAACACCATATATTTT.

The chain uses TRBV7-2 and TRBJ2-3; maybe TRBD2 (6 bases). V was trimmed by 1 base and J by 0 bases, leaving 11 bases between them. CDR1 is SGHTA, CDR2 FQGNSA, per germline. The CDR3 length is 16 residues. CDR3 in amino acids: CASSLGVRGSTDTQYF. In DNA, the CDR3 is TGTGCCAGCAGCTTAGGGGTTCGGGGGAGCACAGATACGCAGTATTTT. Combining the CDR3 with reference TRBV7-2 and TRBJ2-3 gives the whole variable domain GAGVSQSPSNKVTEKGKDVELRCDPISGHTALYWYRQSLGQGLEFLIYFQGNSAPDKSGLPSDRFSAERTGGSVSTLTIQRTQQEDSAVYLCASSLGVRGSTDTQYFGPGTRLTVL.

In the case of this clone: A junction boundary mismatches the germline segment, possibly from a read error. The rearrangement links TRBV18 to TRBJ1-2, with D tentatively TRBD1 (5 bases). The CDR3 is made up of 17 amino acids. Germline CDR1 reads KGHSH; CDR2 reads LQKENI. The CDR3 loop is CASSPLDRRGTDYGHTF. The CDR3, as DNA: TGTGCCAGCTCACCACTCGACCGGAGGGGCACAGACTATGGCCACACCTTC.

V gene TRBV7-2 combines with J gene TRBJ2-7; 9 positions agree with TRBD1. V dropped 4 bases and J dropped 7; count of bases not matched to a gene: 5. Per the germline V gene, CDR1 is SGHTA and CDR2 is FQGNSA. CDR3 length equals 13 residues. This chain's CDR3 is CASSYRGQREQYF. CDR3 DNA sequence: TGTGCCAGCAGCTACAGGGGGCAGCGGGAGCAGTACTTC.

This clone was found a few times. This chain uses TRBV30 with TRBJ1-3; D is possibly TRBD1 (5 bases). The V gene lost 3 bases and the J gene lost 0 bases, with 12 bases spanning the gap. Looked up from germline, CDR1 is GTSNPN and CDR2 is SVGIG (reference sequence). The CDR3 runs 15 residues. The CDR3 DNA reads TGTGCCTGGAGCCGCCTTGGGGCCTCTGGAAACACCATATATTTT. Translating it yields CAWSRLGASGNTIYF. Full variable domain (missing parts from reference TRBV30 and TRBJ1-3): SQTIHQWPATLVQPVGSPLSLECTVEGTSNPNLYWYRQAAGRGLQLLFYSVGIGQISSEVPQNLSASRPQDRQFILSSKKLLLSDSGFYLCAWSRLGASGNTIYFGEGSWLTVV.

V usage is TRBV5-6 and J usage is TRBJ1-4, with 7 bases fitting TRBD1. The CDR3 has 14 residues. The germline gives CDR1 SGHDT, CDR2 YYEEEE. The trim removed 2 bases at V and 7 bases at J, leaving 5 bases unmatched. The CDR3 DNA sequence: TGTGCCAGCAGCTTACGACAGGGAGGTGAAAAACTGTTTTTT. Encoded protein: CASSLRQGGEKLFF. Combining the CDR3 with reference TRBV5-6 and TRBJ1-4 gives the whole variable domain DAGVTQSPTHLIKTRGQQVTLRCSPKSGHDTVSWYQQALGQGPQFIFQYYEEEERQRGNFPDRFSGHQFPNYSSELNVNALLLGDSALYLCASSLRQGGEKLFFGSGTQLSVL.

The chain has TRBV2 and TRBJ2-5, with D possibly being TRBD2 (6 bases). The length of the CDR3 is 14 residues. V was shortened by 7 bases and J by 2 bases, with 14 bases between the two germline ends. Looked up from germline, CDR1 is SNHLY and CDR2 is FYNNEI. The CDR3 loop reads CASTTGRSQETQYF. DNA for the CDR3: TGTGCCAGCACTACCGGGAGATCTCAAGAGACCCAGTACTTC.

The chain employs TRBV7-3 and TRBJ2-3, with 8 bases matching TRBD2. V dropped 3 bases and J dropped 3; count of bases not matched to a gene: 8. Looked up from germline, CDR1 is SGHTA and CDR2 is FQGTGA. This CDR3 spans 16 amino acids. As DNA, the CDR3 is TGTGCCAGCAGCTTGGGGCCGGGACTAGATACAGATACGCAGTATTTT. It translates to CASSLGPGLDTDTQYF.

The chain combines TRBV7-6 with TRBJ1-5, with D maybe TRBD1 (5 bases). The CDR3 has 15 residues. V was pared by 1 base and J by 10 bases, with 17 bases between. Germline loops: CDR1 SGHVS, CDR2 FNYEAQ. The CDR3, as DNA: TGTGCCAGCAGCTTAGTATGGGGCCCCCACATTCCCCAGCATTTT. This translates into CASSLVWGPHIPQHF.

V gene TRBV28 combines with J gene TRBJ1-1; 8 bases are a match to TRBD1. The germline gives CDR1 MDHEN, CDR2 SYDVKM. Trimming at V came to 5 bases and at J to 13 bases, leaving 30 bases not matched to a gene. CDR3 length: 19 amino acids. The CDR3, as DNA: TGTGCCAGCAGTGCCCCAGAGGGACAGGCCACCACCATGCAGGGGAGGGATTTCTTT. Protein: CASSAPEGQATTMQGRDFF.

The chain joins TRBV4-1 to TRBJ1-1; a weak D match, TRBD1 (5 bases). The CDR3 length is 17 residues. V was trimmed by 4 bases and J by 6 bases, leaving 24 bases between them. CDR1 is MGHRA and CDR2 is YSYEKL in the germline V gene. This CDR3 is CASSPSGGLEEIAEAFF. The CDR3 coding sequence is TGCGCCAGCAGCCCCTCCGGGGGATTAGAAGAAATCGCTGAAGCTTTCTTT.

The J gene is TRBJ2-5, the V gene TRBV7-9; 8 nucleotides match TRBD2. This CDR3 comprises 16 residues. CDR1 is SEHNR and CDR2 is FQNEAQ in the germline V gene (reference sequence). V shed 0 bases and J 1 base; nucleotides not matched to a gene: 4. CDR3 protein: CASSLASSGGQETQYF. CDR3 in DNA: TGTGCCAGCAGCTTAGCGTCGAGCGGGGGCCAAGAGACCCAGTACTTC.

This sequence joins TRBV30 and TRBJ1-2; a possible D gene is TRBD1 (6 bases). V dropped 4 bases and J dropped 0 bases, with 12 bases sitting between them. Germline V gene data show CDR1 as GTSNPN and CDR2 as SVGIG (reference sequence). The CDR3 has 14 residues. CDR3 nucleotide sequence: TGTGCCTGGATCGACAGGAATACTAACTATGGCTACACCTTC. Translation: CAWIDRNTNYGYTF.

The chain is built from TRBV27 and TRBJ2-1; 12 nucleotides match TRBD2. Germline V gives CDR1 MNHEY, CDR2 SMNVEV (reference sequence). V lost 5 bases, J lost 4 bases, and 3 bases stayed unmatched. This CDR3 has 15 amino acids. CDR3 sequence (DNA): TGTGCCAGCAGTAGACTAGCGGGGGCATACAATGAGCAGTTCTTC. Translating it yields CASSRLAGAYNEQFF.

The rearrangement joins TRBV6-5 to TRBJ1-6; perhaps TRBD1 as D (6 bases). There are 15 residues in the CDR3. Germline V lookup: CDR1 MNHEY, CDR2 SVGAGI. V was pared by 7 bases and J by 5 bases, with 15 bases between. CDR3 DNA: TGTGCCAGCACCTTGGCAGGGGCGGATAATTCACCCCTCCACTTT. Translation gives CASTLAGADNSPLHF.

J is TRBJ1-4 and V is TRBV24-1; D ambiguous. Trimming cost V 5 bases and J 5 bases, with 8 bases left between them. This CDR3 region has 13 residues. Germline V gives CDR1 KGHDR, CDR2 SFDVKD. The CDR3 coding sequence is TGTGCCACCAGTGTTGGGCAAAATGAAAAACTGTTTTTT. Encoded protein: CATSVGQNEKLFF.

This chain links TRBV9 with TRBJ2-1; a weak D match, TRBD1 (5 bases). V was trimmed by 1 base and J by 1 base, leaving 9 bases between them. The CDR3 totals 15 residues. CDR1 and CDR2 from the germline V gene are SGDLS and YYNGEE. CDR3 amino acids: CASSVMAGSYNEQFF. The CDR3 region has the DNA TGTGCCAGCAGCGTAATGGCAGGGTCCTACAATGAGCAGTTCTTC.

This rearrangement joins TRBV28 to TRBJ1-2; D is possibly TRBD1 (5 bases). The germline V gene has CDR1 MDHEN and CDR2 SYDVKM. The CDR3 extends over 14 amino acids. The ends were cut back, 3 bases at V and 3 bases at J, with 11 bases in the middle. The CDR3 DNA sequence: TGTGCCAGCAGTTTGGGCAGGGACTACTATGGCTACACCTTC. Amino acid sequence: CASSLGRDYYGYTF.

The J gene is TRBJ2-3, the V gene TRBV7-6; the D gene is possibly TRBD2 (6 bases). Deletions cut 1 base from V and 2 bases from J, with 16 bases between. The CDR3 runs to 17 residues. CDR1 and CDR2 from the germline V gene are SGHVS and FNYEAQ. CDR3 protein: CASSLGAYGTSTDTQYF. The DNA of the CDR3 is TGTGCCAGCAGCTTAGGGGCTTATGGGACTTCCACAGATACGCAGTATTTT.

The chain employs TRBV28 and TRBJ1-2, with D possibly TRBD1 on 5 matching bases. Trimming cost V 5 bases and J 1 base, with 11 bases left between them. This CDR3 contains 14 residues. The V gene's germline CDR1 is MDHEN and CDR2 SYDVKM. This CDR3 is CASSVTQVNYGYTF. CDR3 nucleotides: TGTGCCAGCAGTGTGACACAGGTTAACTATGGCTACACCTTC.

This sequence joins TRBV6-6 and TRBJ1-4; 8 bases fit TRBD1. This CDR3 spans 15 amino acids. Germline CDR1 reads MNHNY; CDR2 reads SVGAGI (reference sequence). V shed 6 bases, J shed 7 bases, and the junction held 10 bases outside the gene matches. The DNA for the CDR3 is TGTGCCAGCAGCATACCCCAGGGGGCGGGTGAAAAACTGTTTTTT. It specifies CASSIPQGAGEKLFF.

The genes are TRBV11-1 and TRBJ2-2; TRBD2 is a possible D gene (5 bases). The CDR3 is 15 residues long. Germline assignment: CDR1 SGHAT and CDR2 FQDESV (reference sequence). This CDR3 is CATGSELADTGELFF. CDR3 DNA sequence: TGTGCGACGGGGTCCGAATTAGCAGACACCGGGGAGCTGTTTTTT.

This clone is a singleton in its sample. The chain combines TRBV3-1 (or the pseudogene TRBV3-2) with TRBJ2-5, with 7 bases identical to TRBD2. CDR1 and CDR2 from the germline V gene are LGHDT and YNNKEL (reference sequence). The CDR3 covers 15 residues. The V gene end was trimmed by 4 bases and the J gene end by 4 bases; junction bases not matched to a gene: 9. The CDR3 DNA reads TGTGCCAGCAGCCCGGGGGGACGCCCGGGAGAGACCCAGTACTTC. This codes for CASSPGGRPGETQYF.